Following are 20 T cell receptor beta chains from one sample sequenced in a study of memory CD4+ T cells and cytomegalovirus serostatus. Generated by immunoSEQ multiplex PCR, the TCRdb table keeps only in-frame clones and is missing some. Of almost 45,000 clones in the sample, 70% to 80% were seen once. Single viable CD3+CD4+CD8-CD45RO+ cells were sorted as the memory CD4+ T cells. The sequencing input was memory CD4+ T cells from blood. Receptors originate from an adult in good health and CMV-seronegative.

This clone has only a few counts. This rearrangement joins TRBV5-6 to TRBJ1-1; 11 nucleotides line up with TRBD1. V lost 3 bases, J lost 3 bases, and 1 base stayed unmatched. Germline V CDR1 and CDR2: SGHDT, YYEEEE. The CDR3 has 14 residues. The DNA for the CDR3 is TGTGCCAGCAGCTGGACAGGGGGCGACACTGAAGCTTTCTTT. It codes for CASSWTGGDTEAFF.

There are a few counts of this clone. The DNA for the CDR3 is TGTGCCAGCAGCTTTGGACACACTAACTATGGCTACACCTTC. The encoded protein is CASSFGHTNYGYTF. The chain combines TRBV5-5 with TRBJ1-2, with D possibly TRBD1 on 5 matching bases. The CDR3 sequence is 14 residues long. The germline gives CDR1 SGHKS, CDR2 YYEKEE (reference sequence). Trimming cost V 2 bases and J 0 bases, with 8 bases left between them.

The chain couples TRBV7-9 to TRBJ1-3; D call uncertain. From germline, CDR1 is SEHNR and CDR2 FQNEAQ (reference sequence). The V and J ends lost 0 bases and 0 bases respectively, with 9 bases between them. CDR3 length: 16 residues. CDR3 amino acids: CASSLASPISGNTIYF. As DNA, the CDR3 is TGTGCCAGCAGCTTAGCCAGCCCCATCTCTGGAAACACCATATATTTT. Drawing the rest from reference TRBV7-9 and TRBJ1-3, the complete variable domain is DTGVSQNPRHKITKRGQNVTFRCDPISEHNRLYWYRQTLGQGPEFLTYFQNEAQLEKSRLLSDRFSAERPKGSFSTLEIQRTEQGDSAMYLCASSLASPISGNTIYFGEGSWLTVV.

In DNA form, the CDR3 reads TGTGCCAGTAGTATCCGGTACCAAGAGACCCAGTACTTC. It encodes CASSIRYQETQYF. The chain combines TRBV19 with TRBJ2-5, with unresolved D. The length of the CDR3 is 13 residues. CDR1 is LNHDA and CDR2 is SQIVND in the germline V gene (reference sequence). Between the trimmed V and J ends, which lost 3 bases and 0 bases, there was a span of 5 bases.

This chain uses TRBV6-4 with TRBJ2-7; D might be TRBD1 (6 bases). With 8 bases removed from V and 3 bases from J, the gap between germline ends came to 17 bases. The CDR3 sequence is 14 residues long. From germline, CDR1 is MRHNA and CDR2 SNTAGT. CDR3 DNA sequence: TGTGCCAGCTCTAACAGGGTGAAGGGCTACGAGCAGTACTTC. Protein: CASSNRVKGYEQYF.

This rearrangement joins TRBV6-1 to TRBJ1-1; D gene ambiguous. CDR3 size: 14 residues. The germline V gene encodes CDR1 MNHNS and CDR2 SASEGT. Trimming removed 5 bases from V and 4 bases from J, with 14 bases in between. The DNA of the CDR3 is TGTGCCAGCAGTACCGGGGTCACGGGCACTGAAGCTTTCTTT. The encoded protein is CASSTGVTGTEAFF.

This chain links TRBV7-2 with TRBJ2-5; 7 nucleotides line up with TRBD2. CDR3 length: 13 amino acids. The junction had 0 bases not matched to a gene; V was cut back by 1 base and J by 4 bases. Germline values: CDR1 SGHTA, CDR2 FQGNSA. The CDR3 sequence is CASSLGGRETQYF. The CDR3 DNA reads as TGTGCCAGCAGCTTAGGCGGGAGAGAGACCCAGTACTTC.

DNA of the CDR3: TGTGCCAGCAGGGGGACAATCGACACCGGGGAGCTGTTTTTT. Protein sequence: CASRGTIDTGELFF. V usage is TRBV6-6 and J usage is TRBJ2-2; D might be TRBD1 (6 bases). Trimming stripped 6 bases from V and 3 bases from J, with 11 bases between. The CDR3 totals 14 residues. CDR1 is MNHNY and CDR2 is SVGAGI in the germline V gene (reference sequence).

This clone was seen more than once but under ten times. The chain joins TRBV2 to TRBJ2-1; D ambiguous. This CDR3 contains 12 residues. The germline V gene encodes CDR1 SNHLY and CDR2 FYNNEI. Deletions cut 8 bases from V and 9 bases from J, with 14 bases between. Written as DNA, the CDR3 is TGTGCCAGCTCAAAAAAATCGGTTGAGCAGTTCTTC. As protein: CASSKKSVEQFF. Full variable domain (rest looked up from reference TRBV2 and TRBJ2-1): EPEVTQTPSHQVTQMGQEVILRCVPISNHLYFYWYRQILGQKVEFLVSFYNNEISEKSEIFDDQFSVERPDGSNFTLKIRSTKLEDSAMYFCASSKKSVEQFFGPGTRLTVL.

This chain joins TRBV10-3 and TRBJ1-2; D unresolved. Trimming pared 4 bases from V and 1 base from J, leaving 13 bases between. Germline V gene data show CDR1 as ENHRY and CDR2 as SYGVKD. The CDR3 extends over 15 amino acids. In DNA, the CDR3 is TGTGCCATCAGTGCCGCGGGAGCACTTAACTATGGCTACACCTTC. Amino acid sequence: CAISAAGALNYGYTF.

CDR3 sequence (DNA): TGTGCCAGCTTGTGGGACTACGAGCAGTACTTC. It specifies CASLWDYEQYF. This sequence joins TRBV6-1 and TRBJ2-7; no reliable D call. Germline loops: CDR1 MNHNS, CDR2 SASEGT. The germline V and J ends were trimmed by 8 bases and 3 bases, with 8 bases remaining between them. This CDR3 spans 11 amino acids.

The chain joins TRBV6-1 to TRBJ2-5; a possible D gene is TRBD1 (6 bases). V lost 7 bases and J 5 bases, leaving 20 bases between the germline ends. Per the germline V gene, CDR1 is MNHNS and CDR2 is SASEGT. This CDR3 has 15 residues. CDR3 in DNA: TGTGCCAGCAAGCCACAGGGAGTAGCCGCGGAGACCCAGTACTTC. Protein sequence: CASKPQGVAAETQYF.

The rearrangement uses TRBV5-8 and TRBJ2-3; D ambiguous. V lost 4 bases to trimming and J lost 6 bases, with 9 bases between them. Germline CDR1 reads SGHTS; CDR2 reads YDEGEE. The CDR3 contains 12 residues. In nucleotides, the CDR3 is TGTGCCAGCAGCCCTTATCTCGATACGCAGTATTTT. It yields the protein CASSPYLDTQYF. Combining the CDR3 with reference TRBV5-8 and TRBJ2-3 gives the whole variable domain EAGVTQSPTHLIKTRGQQATLRCSPISGHTSVYWYQQALGLGLQFLLWYDEGEERNRGNFPPRFSGRQFPNYSSELNVNALELEDSALYLCASSPYLDTQYFGPGTRLTVL.

The chain has TRBV7-2 and TRBJ2-5; 8 positions agree with TRBD2. The CDR3 consists of 15 residues. V was pared by 2 bases and J by 5 bases, with 7 bases of the junction left unmatched. The V gene's germline CDR1 is SGHTA and CDR2 FQGNSA. In DNA, the CDR3 is TGTGCCAGCAGCTTAAACAGCGGGAGTTTGGAGACCCAGTACTTC. It yields the protein CASSLNSGSLETQYF.

The rearrangement links TRBV20-1 to TRBJ2-5; no clear D gene. Per germline, CDR1 DFQATT and CDR2 SNEGSKA (reference sequence). The ends were cut back, 5 bases at V and 6 bases at J, with 10 bases in the middle. CDR3 length: 11 residues. CDR3 residues: CSAFGQKTQYF. The CDR3 DNA follows: TGCAGTGCTTTCGGTCAGAAGACCCAGTACTTC.

DNA of the CDR3: TGCAGCGCCCCCGCGGTGGAACAGGACGCGAACACCGGGGAGCTGTTTTTT. Its protein is CSAPAVEQDANTGELFF. The rearrangement uses TRBV29-1 and TRBJ2-2, with D possibly matching TRBD1 (5 bases). The CDR3 runs 17 residues. Germline CDR1 SQVTM, CDR2 ANQGSEA. V lost 7 bases to trimming and J lost 0 bases, with 21 bases between them.

CDR3 region: CAISEGSSYEQYF. The CDR3 nucleotides are TGTGCCATCAGTGAGGGCTCCTCCTACGAGCAGTACTTC. This rearrangement joins TRBV10-3 to TRBJ2-7; D not certain. V shed 2 bases and J shed 0 bases, with 5 bases lying between them. The germline V gene has CDR1 ENHRY and CDR2 SYGVKD. The CDR3 runs to 13 residues.

This chain joins TRBV6-1 and TRBJ1-5, with D perhaps matching TRBD1 (6 bases). The germline V and J ends were trimmed by 10 bases and 3 bases, with 19 bases remaining between them. The germline V gene encodes CDR1 MNHNS and CDR2 SASEGT. The CDR3 has 15 residues. The CDR3 region has the DNA TGTGCCACTCTACCACAGGGTGGGGACAATCAGCCCCAGCATTTT. Translation gives CATLPQGGDNQPQHF.

V usage is TRBV30 and J usage is TRBJ2-1, with D perhaps TRBD1 or TRBD2 (6 bases each). The CDR3 length is 15 residues. The V and J ends lost 4 bases and 0 bases respectively, with 13 bases between them. Per the germline V gene, CDR1 is GTSNPN and CDR2 is SVGIG (reference sequence). The CDR3 DNA is TGTGCCTGGATTAAAGGGGGGAGCTCCTACAATGAGCAGTTCTTC. Translation: CAWIKGGSSYNEQFF.

The rearrangement uses TRBV10-2 and TRBJ2-1, with D hard to call. The V gene's germline CDR1 is WSHSY and CDR2 SAAADI. V was cut by 3 bases and J by 10 bases, with 10 bases left in between. The CDR3 runs to 12 residues. The CDR3 DNA follows: TGCGCCAGCAGTGAAGATTATAACGAGCAGTTCTTC. Protein sequence: CASSEDYNEQFF.